The clone carrying this TCR beta chain was detected a few times. Its antigen is as yet unknown. TCRdb used MiXCR to reprocess the reads, holding one entry per CDR3 protein. The data hold 630,000 or so distinct CDR3 sequences, with roughly a quarter observed a single time. The sample belongs to a study of T cell repertoires in cytomegalovirus infection. The study, taken as a whole, reports: HLA-C-restricted, CMV-specific TCR beta clonotypes were dominant ex vivo.

The sequenced sample consisted of CD8+ T cells from PBMCs. The clonotype originates from a human donor in good health (CMV status not recorded). Some clones in this sample may be carry-over from other donors' samples.

CDR3 in DNA: TGTGCCAGCAGCCAAGATGGGATGATATACGAGCAGTACGTC. Protein: CASSQDGMIYEQYV. This chain connects TRBV14 to TRBJ2-7; the D is unclear. Between the trimmed V and J ends, which lost 0 bases and 4 bases, there was a span of 10 bases. CDR1 SGHDN and CDR2 FVKESK come from the germline V gene. The CDR3 is 14 amino acids.